This T cell receptor (beta chain) was observed in a study of T cells after yellow fever vaccination. V was cut by 6 bases and J by 0 bases, with 9 bases left in between. CDR3 size: 15 residues. Per germline, CDR1 MNHEY and CDR2 SVGEGT. This clonotype was counted many times. The antigen is undetermined. Template-switching 5'RACE yielded the TCR cDNA; a universal primer site and UMIs were added in the process. MiXCR was run by TCRdb on the 5' RACE reads, yielding one entry per CDR3 protein. The sample includes 300,000 to 400,000 distinct CDR3 sequences, 9.5% to 15% seen only once; the top ten take around 3%. Study findings and constraints: FACS-sorted repertoires might harbor abundant contaminating clonotypes from the bulk population. Primary-vaccination clones mostly resurfaced post-booster (about 96% CD4, approximately 89% CD8).

The chain links TRBV6-2 or TRBV6-3 to TRBJ2-6; D is possibly TRBD2 (5 bases). This clonotype was sampled from a man aged 18 to 30 who received the YFV17D yellow fever vaccine. The sample consisted of CD4+ T cells sorted from PBMCs, taken 15 days after the yellow fever booster vaccination. Written as DNA, the CDR3 is TGTGCCAGCAGCGTTCGGGGCTCTGGGGCCAACGTCCTGACTTTC. Translation: CASSVRGSGANVLTF.